This TCR beta chain was identified in a study of blood T cells in healthy people across ages. There are a few counts of this clonotype. The authors ran a second PCR of 7 to 11 cycles using a sample-barcoded 5' primer and a J-beta primer mix. TCRdb re-analysed the 5' RACE reads in MiXCR, keeping a single row per CDR3 protein. In the table there are some 1,500,000 distinct CDR3 sequences, 35% to 45% of which are singletons. The junction had 12 bases not matched to a gene; V was cut back by 6 bases and J by 7 bases. The CDR3 length is 14 residues. CDR1 and CDR2 from the germline V gene are DFQATT and SNEGSKA (reference sequence).

The chain employs TRBV20-1 and TRBJ2-7; 10 nucleotides line up with TRBD1. The TCR originated in a woman between 18 and 29 years old in good health. Material for sequencing was blood. The CDR3 loop reads CSATSGTGVREQYF. For the CDR3, the DNA is TGCAGTGCCACCTCCGGGACAGGGGTACGGGAGCAGTACTTC.